These 9 T cell receptor beta chains were sequenced from one sample in a study of cytomegalovirus exposure and HLA in healthy donors. PCR primers comprised 60 Vbeta and 13 Jbeta primers. The method was immunoSEQ multiplex PCR; TCRdb's version includes in-frame clones alone and lacks a portion of them. Of some 150,000 clones listed, about 72% are singletons. What was sequenced was PBMCs. These receptors originate from a man between 60 and 70 years old in good health and CMV-seronegative.

The genes are TRBV19 and TRBJ2-2; a weak D match, TRBD2 (6 bases). The V gene's germline CDR1 is LNHDA and CDR2 SQIVND (reference sequence). Trimming shortened V by 5 bases and J by 6 bases, and 13 bases separated the two germline ends. This CDR3 has 14 residues. DNA of the CDR3: TGTGCCAGTAGTGGGCGACTAGATCCCGGGGAGCTGTTTTTT. It translates to CASSGRLDPGELFF.

The chain combines TRBV4-1 with TRBJ1-2; possibly TRBD1 for D (6 bases). Trimming shortened V by 2 bases and J by 5 bases, and 21 bases separated the two germline ends. This CDR3 region has 17 residues. The germline V gene has CDR1 MGHRA and CDR2 YSYEKL. CDR3 bases: TGCGCCAGCAGCCAATCGGACAGTCACCCTCCTCGGTATGGCTACACCTTC. It codes for CASSQSDSHPPRYGYTF.

CDR3 sequence reads: CASSIHKGNYGYTF. Here the CDR3 DNA reads TGTGCCAGTAGTATTCACAAGGGGAACTATGGCTACACCTTC. The rearrangement uses TRBV19 and TRBJ1-2, with a tentative D call TRBD1 (5 bases). The CDR3 extends over 14 amino acids. CDR1 is LNHDA and CDR2 is SQIVND in the germline V gene (reference sequence). V lost 3 bases and J lost 2, with 10 bases in between.

The rearrangement joins TRBV18 to TRBJ2-7, with 9 positions matching TRBD2. Germline CDR1 reads KGHSH; CDR2 reads LQKENI. This CDR3 region has 14 residues. Trimming at V came to 2 bases and at J to 6 bases, leaving 5 bases not matched to a gene. CDR3 DNA: TGTGCCAGCTCACCATTAGCGGGAGTTCGCGAGCAGTACTTC. Translating it yields CASSPLAGVREQYF. Drawing the rest from reference TRBV18 and TRBJ2-7, the complete variable domain is NAGVMQNPRHLVRRRGQEARLRCSPMKGHSHVYWYRQLPEEGLKFMVYLQKENIIDESGMPKERFSAEFPKEGPSILRIQQVVRGDSAAYFCASSPLAGVREQYFGPGTRLTVT.

The J gene is TRBJ2-1, the V gene TRBV29-1; 14 bases fit TRBD2. From germline, CDR1 is SQVTM and CDR2 ANQGSEA. CDR3 length: 14 amino acids. V shed 8 bases and J 6 bases; nucleotides not matched to a gene: 6. The CDR3 region is CSTPGLAGVNEQFF. CDR3 DNA sequence: TGCAGCACTCCGGGACTAGCGGGAGTCAATGAGCAGTTCTTC.

Points on this clone: Other DNA sequences in this specimen translate into the identical CDR3. The J gene is TRBJ1-1, the V gene TRBV7-2; the D gene is possibly TRBD1 (5 bases). V was shortened by 0 bases and J by 1 base, with 6 bases between the two germline ends. The CDR3 is 14 amino acids. From germline, CDR1 is SGHTA and CDR2 FQGNSA. This chain's CDR3 is CASSLAGGNTEAFF. The CDR3 DNA is TGTGCCAGCAGCTTAGCGGGGGGGAACACTGAAGCTTTCTTT. The full variable domain, completed using reference TRBV7-2 and TRBJ1-1, is GAGVSQSPSNKVTEKGKDVELRCDPISGHTALYWYRQSLGQGLEFLIYFQGNSAPDKSGLPSDRFSAERTGGSVSTLTIQRTQQEDSAVYLCASSLAGGNTEAFFGQGTRLTVV.

This clone turned up a few times. V usage is TRBV5-1 and J usage is TRBJ2-1; 7 nucleotides align to TRBD2. CDR3 length equals 16 residues. Germline-derived CDR1 and CDR2 are SGHRS and YFSETQ. J gave up 5 bases and V 0 bases, and 8 bases lay outside the gene matches. The chain's CDR3 is CASSLVVGLGDNEQFF. DNA for the CDR3: TGCGCCAGCAGCTTGGTCGTCGGACTAGGGGACAATGAGCAGTTCTTC.

This clone was seen only a few times. The V and J genes are TRBV5-1 and TRBJ2-1; TRBD2 agrees at 7 bases. Germline-derived CDR1 and CDR2 are SGHRS and YFSETQ. The CDR3 loop spans 15 amino acids. The V gene end was trimmed by 5 bases and the J gene end by 4 bases; junction bases not matched to a gene: 9. The chain's CDR3 is CASSLAGRNYNEQFF. The CDR3, as DNA: TGCGCCAGCAGTTTAGCGGGCCGGAATTACAATGAGCAGTTCTTC.

The chain joins TRBV7-2 to TRBJ2-7; 8 nucleotides line up with TRBD1. CDR3 length equals 16 residues. Per the germline V gene, CDR1 is SGHTA and CDR2 is FQGNSA. V shed 6 bases, J shed 2 bases, and the junction held 12 bases outside the gene matches. DNA for the CDR3: TGTGCCAGCAGGCCAGCCCTCGAGACAGGGGCCTACGAGCAGTACTTC. It encodes CASRPALETGAYEQYF.